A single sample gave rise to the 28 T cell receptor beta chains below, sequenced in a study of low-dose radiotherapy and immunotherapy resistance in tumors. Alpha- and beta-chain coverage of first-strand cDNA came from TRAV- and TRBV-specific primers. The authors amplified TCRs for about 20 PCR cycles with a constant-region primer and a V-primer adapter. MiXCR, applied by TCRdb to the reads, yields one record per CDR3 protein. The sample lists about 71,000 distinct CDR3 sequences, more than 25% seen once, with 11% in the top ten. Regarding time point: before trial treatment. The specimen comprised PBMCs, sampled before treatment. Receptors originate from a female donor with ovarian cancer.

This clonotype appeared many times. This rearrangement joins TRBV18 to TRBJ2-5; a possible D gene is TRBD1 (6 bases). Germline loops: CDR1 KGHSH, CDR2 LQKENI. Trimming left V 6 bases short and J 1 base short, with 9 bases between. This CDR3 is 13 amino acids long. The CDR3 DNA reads TGTGCCAGCTCCGGACAGCTCCAAGAGACCCAGTACTTC. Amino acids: CASSGQLQETQYF.

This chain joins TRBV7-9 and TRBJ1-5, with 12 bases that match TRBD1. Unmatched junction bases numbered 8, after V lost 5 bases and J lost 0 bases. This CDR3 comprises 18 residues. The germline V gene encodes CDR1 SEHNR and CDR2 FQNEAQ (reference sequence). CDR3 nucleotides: TGTGCCAGCAGCCCCGGGACAGGGGGCCTCTTTAGCAATCAGCCCCAGCATTTT. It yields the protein CASSPGTGGLFSNQPQHF.

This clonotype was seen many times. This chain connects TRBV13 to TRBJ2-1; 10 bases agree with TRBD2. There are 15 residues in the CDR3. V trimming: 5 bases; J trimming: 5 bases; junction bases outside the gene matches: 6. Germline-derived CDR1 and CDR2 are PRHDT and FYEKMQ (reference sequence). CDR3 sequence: CASSRVGLAHNEQFF. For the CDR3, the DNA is TGTGCCAGCAGCCGAGTGGGACTAGCGCACAATGAGCAGTTCTTC.

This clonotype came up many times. As DNA, the CDR3 is TGCAGCGTTACACAGGGGGCGTTTACCTACGAGCAGTACTTC. Translated, it gives CSVTQGAFTYEQYF. V usage is TRBV29-1 and J usage is TRBJ2-7, with 9 bases identical to TRBD1. CDR1 is SQVTM and CDR2 is ANQGSEA in the germline V gene. There are 14 residues in the CDR3. Germline trimming cut 5 bases from V and 2 bases from J; bases unmatched to any gene: 7.

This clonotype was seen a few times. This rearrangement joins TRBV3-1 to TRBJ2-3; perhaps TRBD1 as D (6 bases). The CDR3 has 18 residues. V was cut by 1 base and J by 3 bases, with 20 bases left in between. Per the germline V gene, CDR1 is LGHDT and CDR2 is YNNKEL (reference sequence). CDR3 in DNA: TGTGCCAGCAGCCAAGGAGCCCCCGCAGGGGTCAATACAGATACGCAGTATTTT. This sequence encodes CASSQGAPAGVNTDTQYF.

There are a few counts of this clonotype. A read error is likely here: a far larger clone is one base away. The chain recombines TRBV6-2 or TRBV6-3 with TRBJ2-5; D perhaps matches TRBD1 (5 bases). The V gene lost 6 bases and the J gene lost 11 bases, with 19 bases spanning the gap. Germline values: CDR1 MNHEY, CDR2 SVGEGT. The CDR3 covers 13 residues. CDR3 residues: CASSQDNYNEQYF. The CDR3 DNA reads TGTGCCAGCAGCCAGGACAACTACAATGAGCAGTACTTC.

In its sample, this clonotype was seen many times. Here the CDR3 DNA reads TGCGCCAGCAGCCTCATAGCGGGAGGTGAGCAGTTCTTC. The encoded protein is CASSLIAGGEQFF. The chain employs TRBV5-1 and TRBJ2-1; 10 bases map to TRBD2. The CDR3 has 13 amino acids. Germline values: CDR1 SGHRS, CDR2 YFSETQ. J lost 9 bases, V lost 4 bases, and 4 bases had no gene match. The full variable domain, with the rest looked up from reference TRBV5-1 and TRBJ2-1, is KAGVTQTPRYLIKTRGQQVTLSCSPISGHRSVSWYQQTPGQGLQFLFEYFSETQRNKGNFPGRFSGRQFSNSRSEMNVSTLELGDSALYLCASSLIAGGEQFFGPGTRLTVL.

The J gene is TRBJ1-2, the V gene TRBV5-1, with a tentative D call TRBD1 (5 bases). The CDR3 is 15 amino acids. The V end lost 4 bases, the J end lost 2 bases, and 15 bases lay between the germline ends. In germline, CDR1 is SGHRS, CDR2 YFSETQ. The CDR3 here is CASSVTGDLNYGYTF. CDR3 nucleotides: TGCGCCAGCAGCGTAACAGGAGACCTCAACTATGGCTACACCTTC.

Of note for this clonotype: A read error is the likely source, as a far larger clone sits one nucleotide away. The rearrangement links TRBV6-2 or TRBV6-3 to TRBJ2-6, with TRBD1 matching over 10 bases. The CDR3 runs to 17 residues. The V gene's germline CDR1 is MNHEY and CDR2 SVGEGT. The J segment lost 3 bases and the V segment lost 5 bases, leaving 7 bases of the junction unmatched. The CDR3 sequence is CASSATGGGGGANVLTF. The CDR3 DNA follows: TGTGCCAGCAGTGCGACAGGGGGCGGTGGTGGGGCCAACGTCCTGACTTTC.

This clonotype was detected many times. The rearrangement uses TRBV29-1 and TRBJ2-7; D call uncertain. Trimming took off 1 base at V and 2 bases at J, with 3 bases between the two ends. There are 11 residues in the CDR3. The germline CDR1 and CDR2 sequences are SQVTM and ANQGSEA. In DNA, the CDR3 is TGCAGCGTTGAAGTGACCTACGAGCAGTACTTC. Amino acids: CSVEVTYEQYF.

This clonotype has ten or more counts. This CDR3 is CASSLYGTGYNEQFF. CDR3 nucleotides: TGTGCCAGCAGCTTATATGGGACAGGGTACAATGAGCAGTTCTTC. The chain couples TRBV7-2 to TRBJ2-1; 9 nucleotides line up with TRBD1. CDR3 length equals 15 residues. The V gene end was trimmed by 2 bases and the J gene end by 4 bases; junction bases not matched to a gene: 3. CDR1 SGHTA and CDR2 FQGNSA come from the germline V gene.

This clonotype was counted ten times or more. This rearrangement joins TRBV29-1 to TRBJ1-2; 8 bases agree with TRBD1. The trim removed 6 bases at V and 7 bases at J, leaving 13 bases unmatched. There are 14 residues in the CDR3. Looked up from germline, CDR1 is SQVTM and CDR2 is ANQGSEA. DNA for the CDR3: TGCAGCGTAGGGGACCCGGGACAGGCCTTTGGCTACACCTTC. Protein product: CSVGDPGQAFGYTF. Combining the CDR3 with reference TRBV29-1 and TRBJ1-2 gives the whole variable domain SAVISQKPSRDICQRGTSLTIQCQVDSQVTMMFWYRQQPGQSLTLIATANQGSEATYESGFVIDKFPISRPNLTFSTLTVSNMSPEDSSIYLCSVGDPGQAFGYTFGSGTRLTVV.

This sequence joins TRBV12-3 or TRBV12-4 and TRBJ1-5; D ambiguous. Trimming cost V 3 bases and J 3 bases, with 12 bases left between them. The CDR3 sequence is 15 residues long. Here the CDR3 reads CASSLMAGLNQPQHF. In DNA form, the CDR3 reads TGTGCCAGCAGTTTGATGGCCGGACTCAATCAGCCCCAGCATTTT.

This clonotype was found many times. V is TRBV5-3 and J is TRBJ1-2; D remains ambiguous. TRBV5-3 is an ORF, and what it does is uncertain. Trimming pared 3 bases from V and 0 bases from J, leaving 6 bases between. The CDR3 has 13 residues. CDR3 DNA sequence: TGTGCCAGAAGCTCGGGCTCTAACTATGGCTACACCTTC. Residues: CARSSGSNYGYTF.

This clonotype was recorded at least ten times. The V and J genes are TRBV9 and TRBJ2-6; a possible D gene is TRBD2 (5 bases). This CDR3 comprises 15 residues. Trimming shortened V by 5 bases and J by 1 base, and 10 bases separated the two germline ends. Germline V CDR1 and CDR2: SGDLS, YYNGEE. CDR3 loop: CASSATGSGANVLTF. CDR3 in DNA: TGTGCCAGCAGTGCAACGGGATCTGGGGCCAACGTCCTGACTTTC.

The chain's CDR3 is CASSEGLAVTDTQYF. In nucleotides, the CDR3 is TGTGCCAGCAGTGAAGGGCTAGCGGTCACAGATACGCAGTATTTT. The V call is TRBV2, the J call TRBJ2-3; 7 nucleotides align to TRBD2. The CDR3 has 15 residues. Germline V gene lookup returns CDR1 SNHLY and CDR2 FYNNEI. V shed 1 base, J shed 2 bases, and the junction held 3 bases outside the gene matches.

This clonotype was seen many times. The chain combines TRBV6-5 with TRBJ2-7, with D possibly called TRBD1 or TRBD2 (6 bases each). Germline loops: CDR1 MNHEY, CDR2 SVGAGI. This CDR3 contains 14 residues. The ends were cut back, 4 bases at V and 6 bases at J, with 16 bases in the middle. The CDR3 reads CASSCLGGGCEQYF. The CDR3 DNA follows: TGTGCCAGCAGTTGTCTGGGGGGCGGGTGCGAGCAGTACTTC.

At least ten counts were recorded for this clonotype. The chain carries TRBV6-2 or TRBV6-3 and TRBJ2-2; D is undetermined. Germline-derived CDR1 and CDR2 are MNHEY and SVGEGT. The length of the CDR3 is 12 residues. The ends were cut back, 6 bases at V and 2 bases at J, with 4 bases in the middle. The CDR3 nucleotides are TGTGCCAGCAGGGATAACACCGGGGAGCTGTTTTTT. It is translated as CASRDNTGELFF.

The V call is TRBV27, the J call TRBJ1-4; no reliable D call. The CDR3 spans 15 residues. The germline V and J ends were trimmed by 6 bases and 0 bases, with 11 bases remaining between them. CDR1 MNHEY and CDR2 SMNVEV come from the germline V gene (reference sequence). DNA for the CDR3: TGTGCCAGCAGCCCGGTGGAGGCAACTAATGAAAAACTGTTTTTT. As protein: CASSPVEATNEKLFF.

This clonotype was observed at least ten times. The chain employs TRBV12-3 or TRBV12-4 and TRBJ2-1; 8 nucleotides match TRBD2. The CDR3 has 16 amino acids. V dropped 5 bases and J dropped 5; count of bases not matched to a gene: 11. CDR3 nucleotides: TGTGCCAGCAGTCCGCAAGCGGGAGCATCCCACAATGAGCAGTTCTTC. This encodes CASSPQAGASHNEQFF.

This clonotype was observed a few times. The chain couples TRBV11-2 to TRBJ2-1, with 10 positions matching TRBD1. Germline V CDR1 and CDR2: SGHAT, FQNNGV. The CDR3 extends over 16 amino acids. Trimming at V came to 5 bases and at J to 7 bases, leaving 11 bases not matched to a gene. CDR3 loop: CASSPSRDRGGNEQFF. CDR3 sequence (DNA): TGTGCCAGCAGCCCCAGTCGGGACAGGGGAGGGAATGAGCAGTTCTTC.

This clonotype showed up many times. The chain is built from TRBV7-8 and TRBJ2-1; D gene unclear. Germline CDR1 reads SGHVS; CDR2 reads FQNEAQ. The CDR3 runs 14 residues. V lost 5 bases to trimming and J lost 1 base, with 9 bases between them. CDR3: CASSREGSYNEQFF. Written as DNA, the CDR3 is TGTGCCAGCAGCCGAGAAGGGTCCTACAATGAGCAGTTCTTC.

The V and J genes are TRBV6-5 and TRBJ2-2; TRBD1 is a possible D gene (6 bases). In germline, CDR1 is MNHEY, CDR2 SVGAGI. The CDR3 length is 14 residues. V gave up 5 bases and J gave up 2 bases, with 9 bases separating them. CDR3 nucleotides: TGTGCCAGCAGTCGGGACACTAACACCGGGGAGCTGTTTTTT. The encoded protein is CASSRDTNTGELFF.

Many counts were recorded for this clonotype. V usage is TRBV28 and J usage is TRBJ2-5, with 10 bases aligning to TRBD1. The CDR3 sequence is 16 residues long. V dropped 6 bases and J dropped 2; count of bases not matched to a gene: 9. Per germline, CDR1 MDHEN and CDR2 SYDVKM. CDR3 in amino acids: CASRSGDRGRQETQYF. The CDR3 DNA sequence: TGTGCCAGCAGGAGCGGGGACAGGGGTCGTCAAGAGACCCAGTACTTC.

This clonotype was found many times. CDR3 in amino acids: CASSLEGLAENTGELFF. In DNA, the CDR3 is TGTGCCAGCAGCTTAGAGGGACTAGCGGAGAACACCGGGGAGCTGTTTTTT. The chain carries TRBV13 and TRBJ2-2; 11 bases align to TRBD2. V was clipped by 1 base and J by 1 base; unmatched bases: 2. CDR1 is PRHDT and CDR2 is FYEKMQ in the germline V gene (reference sequence). CDR3 length: 17 amino acids.

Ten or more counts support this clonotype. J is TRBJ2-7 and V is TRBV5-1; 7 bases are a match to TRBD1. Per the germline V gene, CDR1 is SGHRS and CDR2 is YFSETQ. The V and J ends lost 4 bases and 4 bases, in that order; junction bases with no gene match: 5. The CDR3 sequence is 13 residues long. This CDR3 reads CASSSETGYEQYF. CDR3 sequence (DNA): TGCGCCAGCAGCAGTGAGACAGGGTACGAGCAGTACTTC.

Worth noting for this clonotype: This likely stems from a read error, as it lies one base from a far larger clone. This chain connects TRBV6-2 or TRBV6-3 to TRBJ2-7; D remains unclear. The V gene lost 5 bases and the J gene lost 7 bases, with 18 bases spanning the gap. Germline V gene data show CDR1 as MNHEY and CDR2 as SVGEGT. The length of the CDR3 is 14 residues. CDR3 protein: CASSRDFAYNEQYF. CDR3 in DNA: TGTGCCAGCAGTCGCGACTTTGCCTACAATGAGCAGTACTTC.

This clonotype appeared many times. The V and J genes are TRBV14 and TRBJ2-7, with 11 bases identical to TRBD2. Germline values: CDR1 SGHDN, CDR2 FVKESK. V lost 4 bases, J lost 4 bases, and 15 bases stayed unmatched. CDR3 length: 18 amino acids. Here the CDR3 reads CASSRLAGGPAGRYEQYF. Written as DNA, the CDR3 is TGTGCCAGCAGCCGCCTAGCGGGGGGCCCGGCGGGGAGGTACGAGCAGTACTTC.